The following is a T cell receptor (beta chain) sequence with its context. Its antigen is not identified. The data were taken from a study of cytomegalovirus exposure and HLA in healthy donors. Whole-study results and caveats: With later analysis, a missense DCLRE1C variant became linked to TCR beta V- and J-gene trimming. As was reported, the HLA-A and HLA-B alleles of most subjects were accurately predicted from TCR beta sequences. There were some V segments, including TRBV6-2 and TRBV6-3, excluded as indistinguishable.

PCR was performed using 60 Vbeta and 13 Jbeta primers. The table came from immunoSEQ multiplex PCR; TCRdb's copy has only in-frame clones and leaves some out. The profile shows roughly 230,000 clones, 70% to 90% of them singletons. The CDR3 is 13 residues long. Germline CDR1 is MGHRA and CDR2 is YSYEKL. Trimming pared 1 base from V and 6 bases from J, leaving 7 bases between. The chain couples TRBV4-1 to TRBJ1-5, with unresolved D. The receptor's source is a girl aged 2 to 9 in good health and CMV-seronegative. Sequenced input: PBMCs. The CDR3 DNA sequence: TGCGCCAGCAGCCAAGTCCTCTCTCAGCCCCAGCATTTT. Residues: CASSQVLSQPQHF.